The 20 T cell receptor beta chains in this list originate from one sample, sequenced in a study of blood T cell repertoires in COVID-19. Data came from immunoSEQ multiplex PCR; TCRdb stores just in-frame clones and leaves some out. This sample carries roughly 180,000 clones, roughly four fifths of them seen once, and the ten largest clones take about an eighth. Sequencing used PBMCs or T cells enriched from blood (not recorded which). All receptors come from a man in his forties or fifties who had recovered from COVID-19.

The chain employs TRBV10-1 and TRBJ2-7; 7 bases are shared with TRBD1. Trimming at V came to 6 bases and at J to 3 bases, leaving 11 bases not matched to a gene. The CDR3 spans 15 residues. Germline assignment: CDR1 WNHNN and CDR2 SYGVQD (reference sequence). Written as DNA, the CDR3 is TGCGCCAGCAGCAACACCGGGACAGCCCTCTACGAGCAGTACTTC. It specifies CASSNTGTALYEQYF.

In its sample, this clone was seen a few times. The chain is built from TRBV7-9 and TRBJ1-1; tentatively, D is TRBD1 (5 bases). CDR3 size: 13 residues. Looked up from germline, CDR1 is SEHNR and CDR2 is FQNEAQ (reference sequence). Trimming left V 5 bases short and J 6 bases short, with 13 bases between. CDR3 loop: CASSLHLGAEAFF. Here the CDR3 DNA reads TGTGCCAGCAGCCTGCATCTAGGGGCTGAAGCTTTCTTT.

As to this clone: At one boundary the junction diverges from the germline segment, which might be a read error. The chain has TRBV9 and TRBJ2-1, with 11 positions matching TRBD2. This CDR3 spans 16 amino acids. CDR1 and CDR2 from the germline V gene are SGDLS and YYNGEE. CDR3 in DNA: TGTGCCAGCAGCGCTTCCACCGGGACTAGCGGACCACCTCAGCTCTTC. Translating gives CASSASTGTSGPPQLF.

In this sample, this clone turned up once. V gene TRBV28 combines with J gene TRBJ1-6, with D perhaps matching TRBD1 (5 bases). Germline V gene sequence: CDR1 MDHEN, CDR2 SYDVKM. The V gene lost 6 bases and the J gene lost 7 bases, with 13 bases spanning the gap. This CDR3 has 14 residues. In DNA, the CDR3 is TGTGCCAGCAGAGTAGACAGAGAAAATTCACCCCTCCACTTT. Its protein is CASRVDRENSPLHF. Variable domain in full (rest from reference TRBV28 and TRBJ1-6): DVKVTQSSRYLVKRTGEKVFLECVQDMDHENMFWYRQDPGLGLRLIYFSYDVKMKEKGDIPEGYSVSREKKERFSLILESASTNQTSMYLCASRVDRENSPLHFGNGTRLTVT.

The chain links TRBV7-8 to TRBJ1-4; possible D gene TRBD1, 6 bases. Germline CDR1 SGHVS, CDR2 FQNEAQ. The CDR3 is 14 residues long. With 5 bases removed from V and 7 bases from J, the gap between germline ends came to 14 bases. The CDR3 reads CASSPQEGGEKLFF. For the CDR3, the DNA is TGTGCCAGCAGCCCCCAGGAAGGGGGTGAAAAACTGTTTTTT.

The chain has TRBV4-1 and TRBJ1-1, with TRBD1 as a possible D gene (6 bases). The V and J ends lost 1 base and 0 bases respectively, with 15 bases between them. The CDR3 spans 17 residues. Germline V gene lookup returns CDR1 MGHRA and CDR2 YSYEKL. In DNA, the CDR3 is TGCGCCAGCAGCCAAGTTCCCCTCGGACAGTTGAACACTGAAGCTTTCTTT. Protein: CASSQVPLGQLNTEAFF.

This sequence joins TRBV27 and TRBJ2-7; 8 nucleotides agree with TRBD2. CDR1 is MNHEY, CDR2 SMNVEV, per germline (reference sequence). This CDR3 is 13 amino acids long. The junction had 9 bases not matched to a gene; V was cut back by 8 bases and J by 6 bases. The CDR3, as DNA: TGTGCCAGCCGTGAGGCGGGAGGAACCGAGCAGTACTTC. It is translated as CASREAGGTEQYF.

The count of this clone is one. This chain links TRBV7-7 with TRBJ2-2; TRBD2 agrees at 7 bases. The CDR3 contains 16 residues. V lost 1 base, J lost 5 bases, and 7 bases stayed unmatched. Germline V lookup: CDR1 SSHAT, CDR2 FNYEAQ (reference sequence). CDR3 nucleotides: TGTGCCAGCAGCTTAGTCGCGGGAGTGGTTACCGGGGAGCTGTTTTTT. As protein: CASSLVAGVVTGELFF.

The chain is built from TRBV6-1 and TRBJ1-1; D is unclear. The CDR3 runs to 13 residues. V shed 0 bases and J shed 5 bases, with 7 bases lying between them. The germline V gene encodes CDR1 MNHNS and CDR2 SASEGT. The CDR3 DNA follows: TGTGCCAGCAGTGAAGCGCAGAGGACTGAAGCTTTCTTT. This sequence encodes CASSEAQRTEAFF.

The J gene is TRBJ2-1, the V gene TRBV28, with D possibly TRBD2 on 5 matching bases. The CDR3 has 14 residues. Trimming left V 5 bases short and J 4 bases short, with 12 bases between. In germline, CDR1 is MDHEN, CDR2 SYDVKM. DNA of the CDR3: TGTGCCAGCAGTCCCCCGACGGGATACAATGAGCAGTTCTTC. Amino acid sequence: CASSPPTGYNEQFF.

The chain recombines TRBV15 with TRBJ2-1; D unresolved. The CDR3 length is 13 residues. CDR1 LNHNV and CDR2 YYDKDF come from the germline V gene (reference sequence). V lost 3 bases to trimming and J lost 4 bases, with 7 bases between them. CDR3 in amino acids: CATSSSRYNEQFF. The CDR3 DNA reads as TGTGCCACCAGCAGCTCTAGGTACAATGAGCAGTTCTTC. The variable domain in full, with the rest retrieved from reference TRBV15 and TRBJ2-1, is DAMVIQNPRYQVTQFGKPVTLSCSQTLNHNVMYWYQQKSSQAPKLLFHYYDKDFNNEADTPDNFQSRRPNTSFCFLDIRSPGLGDTAMYLCATSSSRYNEQFFGPGTRLTVL.

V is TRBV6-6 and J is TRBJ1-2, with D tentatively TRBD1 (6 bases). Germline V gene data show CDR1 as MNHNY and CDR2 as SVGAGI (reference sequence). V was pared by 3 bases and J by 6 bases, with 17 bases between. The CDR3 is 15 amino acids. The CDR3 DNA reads TGTGCCAGCAGTTATGGCCAGGGGAAGGATAATGGCTACACCTTC. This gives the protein CASSYGQGKDNGYTF.

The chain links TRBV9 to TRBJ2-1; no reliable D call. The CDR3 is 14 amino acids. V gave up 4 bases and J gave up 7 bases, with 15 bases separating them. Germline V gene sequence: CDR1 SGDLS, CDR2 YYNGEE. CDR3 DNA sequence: TGTGCCAGCAGCCCGATGGTAGGCGGTAATGAGCAGTTCTTC. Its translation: CASSPMVGGNEQFF.

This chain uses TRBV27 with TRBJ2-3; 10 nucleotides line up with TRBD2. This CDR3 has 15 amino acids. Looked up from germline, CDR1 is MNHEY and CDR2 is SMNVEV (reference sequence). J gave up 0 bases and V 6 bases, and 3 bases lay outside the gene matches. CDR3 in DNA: TGTGCCAGCAGCGGACTAGCGGCTAGCACAGATACGCAGTATTTT. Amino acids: CASSGLAASTDTQYF.

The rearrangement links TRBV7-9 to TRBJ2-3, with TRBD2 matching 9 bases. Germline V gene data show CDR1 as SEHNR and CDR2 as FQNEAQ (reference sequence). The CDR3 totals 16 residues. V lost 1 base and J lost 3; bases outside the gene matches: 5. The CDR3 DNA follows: TGTGCCAGCAGCTTAGAACTAGCGGGTAGGACAGATACGCAGTATTTT. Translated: CASSLELAGRTDTQYF.

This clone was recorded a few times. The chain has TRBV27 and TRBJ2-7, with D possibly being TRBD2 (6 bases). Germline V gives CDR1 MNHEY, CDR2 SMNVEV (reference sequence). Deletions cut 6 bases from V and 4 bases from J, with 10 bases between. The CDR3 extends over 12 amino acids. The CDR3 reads CASRTGAYEQYF. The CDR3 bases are TGTGCCAGCAGAACGGGAGCTTACGAGCAGTACTTC.

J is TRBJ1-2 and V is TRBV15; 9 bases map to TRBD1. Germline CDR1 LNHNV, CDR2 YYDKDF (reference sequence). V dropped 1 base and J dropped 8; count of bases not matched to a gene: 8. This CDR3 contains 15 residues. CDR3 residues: CATSRVKQGARGYTF. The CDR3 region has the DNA TGTGCCACCAGCAGAGTGAAACAGGGGGCGCGAGGCTACACCTTC. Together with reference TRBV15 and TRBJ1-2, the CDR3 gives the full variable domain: DAMVIQNPRYQVTQFGKPVTLSCSQTLNHNVMYWYQQKSSQAPKLLFHYYDKDFNNEADTPDNFQSRRPNTSFCFLDIRSPGLGDTAMYLCATSRVKQGARGYTFGSGTRLTVV.

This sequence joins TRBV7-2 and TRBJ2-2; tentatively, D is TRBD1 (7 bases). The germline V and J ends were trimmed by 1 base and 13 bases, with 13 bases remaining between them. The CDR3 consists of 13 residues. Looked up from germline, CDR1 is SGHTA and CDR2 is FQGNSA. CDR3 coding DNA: TGTGCCAGCAGCTTAGGGCGACAGGGAGGGCTGTTTTTT. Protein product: CASSLGRQGGLFF.

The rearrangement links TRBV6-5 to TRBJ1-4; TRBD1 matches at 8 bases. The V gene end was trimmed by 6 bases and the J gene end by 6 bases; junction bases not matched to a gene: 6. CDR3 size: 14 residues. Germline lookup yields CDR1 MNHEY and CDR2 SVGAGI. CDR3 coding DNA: TGTGCCAGCAGCCTCAGGGGGCTGGATGAAAAACTGTTTTTT. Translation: CASSLRGLDEKLFF.

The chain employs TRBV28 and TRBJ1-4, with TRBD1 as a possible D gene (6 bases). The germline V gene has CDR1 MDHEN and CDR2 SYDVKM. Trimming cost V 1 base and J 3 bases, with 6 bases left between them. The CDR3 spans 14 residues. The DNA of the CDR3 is TGTGCCAGCAGTTTATCAGGGGCTAATGAAAAACTGTTTTTT. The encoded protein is CASSLSGANEKLFF.